A selection of T cell receptor beta chains follows, all from one sample in a study of blood T cell repertoires in COVID-19. Produced via immunoSEQ multiplex PCR; TCRdb's table is partial and in-frame only. Among some 270,000 clones listed, roughly 85% were seen once. The sample taken for sequencing was PBMCs or T cells enriched from blood (not recorded which). All receptors derive from a woman aged 30 to 39 who had recovered from COVID-19. The CDR3 runs from the conserved cysteine through the conserved F or W. The D gene is left open where the match is weak. Size tells how often a clone was seen (once, few, many) or the class of an expanded clone, and some rows leave it out.

clone_size	v_call	j_call	d_call	cdr3_length	cdr3_aa	cdr3_nt
-	TRBV11-2	TRBJ2-1	TRBD1	17	CASSAWTGAFVLNEQFF	TGTGCCAGCAGCGCATGGACAGGGGCTTTTGTTTTAAATGAGCAGTTCTTC
-	TRBV14	TRBJ2-1	TRBD2	18	CASSPGPHTSGIYNEQFF	TGTGCCAGCAGCCCAGGGCCCCACACTAGCGGGATATACAATGAGCAGTTCTTC
-	TRBV28	TRBJ1-1	TRBD1	15	CASSDAGRGTTEAFF	TGTGCCAGCTCGGACGCGGGCAGGGGGACGACTGAAGCTTTCTTT
once	TRBV28	TRBJ1-1	TRBD1	17	CASREKRRQGSNTEAFF	TGTGCCAGCAGGGAAAAGCGAAGACAGGGTTCGAACACTGAAGCTTTCTTT
-	TRBV5-4	TRBJ2-7	TRBD1	17	CASSLDPPGQGTYEQYF	TGTGCCAGCAGCTTGGACCCACCGGGACAGGGAACCTACGAGCAGTACTTC
-	TRBV29-1	TRBJ1-1	-	12	CSVTDLNTEAFF	TGCAGCGTGACAGACCTGAACACTGAAGCTTTCTTT
-	TRBV19	TRBJ2-2	TRBD1	19	CASRKPGQGAGTNTGELFF	TGTGCCAGTAGGAAGCCGGGACAGGGGGCTGGGACGAACACCGGGGAGCTGTTTTTT
-	TRBV20-1	TRBJ2-7	-	14	CSASPGQLYYEQYF	TGCAGTGCTAGTCCAGGACAGCTCTACTACGAGCAGTACTTC
-	TRBV27	TRBJ1-2	TRBD1	14	CASRREYRGHGYTF	TGTGCCAGCAGAAGGGAATACAGGGGGCATGGCTACACCTTC
-	TRBV18	TRBJ1-2	TRBD1	17	CASSHQRDRGHNYGYTF	TGTGCCAGCTCACATCAACGGGACAGGGGGCACAACTATGGCTACACCTTC
-	TRBV28	TRBJ2-7	-	15	CASSFRGAFPYEQYF	TGTGCCAGCAGTTTCAGGGGAGCTTTCCCCTACGAGCAGTACTTC
-	TRBV11-3	TRBJ2-2	-	15	CASRVGGRNTGELFF	TGTGCCAGCAGAGTAGGCGGTAGGAACACCGGGGAGCTGTTTTTT
-	TRBV5-1	TRBJ2-3	TRBD1	14	CASSKGTAGDTQYF	TGCGCCAGCAGCAAAGGGACAGCCGGGGATACGCAGTATTTT
-	TRBV12-5	TRBJ1-4	-	19	CASGSCLMTPFTPNEKLFF	TGTGCTAGTGGTTCGTGCCTGATGACACCCTTTACCCCTAATGAAAAACTGTTTTTT
-	TRBV28	TRBJ1-2	TRBD1	16	CASSSPSGQDLYGYTF	TGTGCCAGCAGTTCCCCCTCTGGACAGGACCTCTATGGCTACACCTTC
-	TRBV14	TRBJ1-2	TRBD1	16	CASSQSRTGGADGYTF	TGTGCCAGCAGCCAATCTCGGACAGGGGGCGCGGATGGCTACACCTTC
-	TRBV12-3/TRBV12-4	TRBJ2-7	-	11	CASSINYEQYF	TGTGCCAGCAGTATAAACTACGAGCAGTACTTC
few	TRBV14	TRBJ2-5	TRBD2	17	CASSQGVAGGYQETQYF	TGTGCCAGCAGCCAAGGAGTAGCGGGGGGTTACCAAGAGACCCAGTACTTC
-	TRBV28	TRBJ2-3	TRBD2	17	CASSTRRLAGSTDTQYF	TGTGCCAGCAGTACTAGGAGGCTAGCGGGAAGCACAGATACGCAGTATTTT
-	TRBV28	TRBJ1-1	TRBD1	12	CASSPDRVRAFF	TGTGCCAGCAGTCCCGACAGGGTAAGGGCTTTCTTT
-	TRBV20-1	TRBJ2-3	-	11	CSALELVTQYF	TGCAGTGCTCTTGAGCTAGTGACGCAGTATTTT
-	TRBV6-5	TRBJ1-1	-	15	CASKWSPTVNTEAFF	TGTGCCAGCAAGTGGAGCCCGACCGTGAACACTGAAGCTTTCTTT
-	TRBV9	TRBJ2-7	-	14	CASSAGDSSYEQYF	TGTGCCAGCAGCGCGGGGGACTCTTCCTACGAGCAGTACTTC
-	TRBV14	TRBJ2-1	TRBD2	15	CASSQVLAGGHEQFF	TGTGCCAGCAGCCAAGTACTAGCGGGGGGGCATGAGCAGTTCTTC
-	TRBV4-2	TRBJ2-2	-	16	CASSQLSRGTPGELFF	TGTGCCAGCAGCCAATTGTCTCGGGGAACACCCGGGGAGCTGTTTTTT
-	TRBV5-1	TRBJ2-1	-	14	CASSRENYNNEQFF	TGCGCCAGCAGCCGTGAGAACTATAACAATGAGCAGTTCTTC
-	TRBV19	TRBJ1-2	-	16	CASRSSSRGSIYGYTF	TGTGCCAGTAGATCCTCCAGTCGAGGTTCTATCTATGGCTACACCTTC
-	TRBV10-3	TRBJ1-2	-	15	CATSDYDSTNYGYTF	TGTGCCACCTCCGATTATGACAGCACGAACTATGGCTACACCTTC
-	TRBV28	TRBJ2-7	-	13	CASSTHGQYEQYF	TGTGCCAGCAGTACTCATGGACAGTACGAGCAGTACTTC
-	TRBV14	TRBJ2-5	TRBD2	17	CASSHGTSGRRRETQYF	TGTGCCAGCAGCCACGGGACTAGCGGGAGAAGGAGAGAGACCCAGTACTTC
-	TRBV24-1	TRBJ2-1	-	13	CATSDLGGNEQFF	TGTGCCACCAGTGATTTGGGCGGTAATGAGCAGTTCTTC
-	TRBV19	TRBJ2-1	-	14	CASSIKWLANEQFF	TGTGCCAGTAGTATAAAGTGGCTAGCCAATGAGCAGTTCTTC
-	TRBV30	TRBJ1-5	-	14	CAWSRGQPNQPQHF	TGTGCCTGGAGTAGGGGACAACCCAATCAGCCCCAGCATTTT
-	TRBV6-5	TRBJ1-1	-	13	CASSTMDSSEAFF	TGTGCCAGCAGCACCATGGACAGCTCTGAAGCTTTCTTT
-	TRBV14	TRBJ1-4	TRBD1	18	CASSQAYNPGQKGEKLFF	TGTGCCAGCAGCCAAGCCTACAACCCGGGACAGAAAGGCGAAAAACTGTTTTTT
-	TRBV18	TRBJ2-7	-	13	CASSRDRRAEQYF	TGTGCCAGCTCACGAGACAGGCGTGCCGAGCAGTACTTC
-	TRBV4-1	TRBJ2-1	TRBD2	17	CASSQDGGGNSYNEQFF	TGCGCCAGCAGCCAAGATGGCGGGGGAAACTCCTACAATGAGCAGTTCTTC